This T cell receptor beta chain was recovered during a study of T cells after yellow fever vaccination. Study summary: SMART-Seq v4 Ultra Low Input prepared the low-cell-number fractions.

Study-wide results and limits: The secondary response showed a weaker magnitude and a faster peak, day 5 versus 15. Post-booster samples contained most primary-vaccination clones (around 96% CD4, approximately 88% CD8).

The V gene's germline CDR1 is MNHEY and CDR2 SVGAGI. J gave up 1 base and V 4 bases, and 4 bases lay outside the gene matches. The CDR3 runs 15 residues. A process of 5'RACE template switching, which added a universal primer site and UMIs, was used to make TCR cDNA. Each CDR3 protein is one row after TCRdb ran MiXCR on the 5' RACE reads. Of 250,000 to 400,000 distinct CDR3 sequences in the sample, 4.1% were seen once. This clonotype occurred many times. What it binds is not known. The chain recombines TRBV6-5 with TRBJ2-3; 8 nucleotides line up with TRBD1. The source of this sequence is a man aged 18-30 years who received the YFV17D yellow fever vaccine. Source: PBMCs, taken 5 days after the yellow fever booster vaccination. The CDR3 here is CASSSTTGGTDTQYF. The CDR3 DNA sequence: TGTGCCAGCAGTTCTACGACAGGGGGCACAGATACGCAGTATTTT.